Here is one T cell receptor beta chain with its context. The CDR3 contains 14 residues. V lost 1 base and J 6 bases, leaving 12 bases between the germline ends. Germline loops: CDR1 SGHTA, CDR2 FQGNSA. This record comes from a study of blood T cell repertoires in COVID-19. About the study: The study drew acute and convalescent COVID-19 samples from the United States, Italy and Spain.

Per the authors' pipeline: Amplification from reference gene primers served as the basis for estimated nucleated cell counts. Repertoires were generated with immunoSEQ multiplex PCR, while TCRdb's copy carries only in-frame clones and drops some. V and J calls and clone size are given by that table; D and trimming were obtained from the DNA. The sample yields about 380,000 clones, roughly nine tenths seen once. Sequenced: peripheral blood. This clonotype was obtained from a man aged 40-50 years with acute or convalescent COVID-19. J is TRBJ1-2 and V is TRBV7-2; a possible D gene is TRBD1 (6 bases). CDR3 bases: TGTGCCAGCAGCTTAGGGACAGCGGGGAATGGCTACACCTTC. It codes for CASSLGTAGNGYTF.